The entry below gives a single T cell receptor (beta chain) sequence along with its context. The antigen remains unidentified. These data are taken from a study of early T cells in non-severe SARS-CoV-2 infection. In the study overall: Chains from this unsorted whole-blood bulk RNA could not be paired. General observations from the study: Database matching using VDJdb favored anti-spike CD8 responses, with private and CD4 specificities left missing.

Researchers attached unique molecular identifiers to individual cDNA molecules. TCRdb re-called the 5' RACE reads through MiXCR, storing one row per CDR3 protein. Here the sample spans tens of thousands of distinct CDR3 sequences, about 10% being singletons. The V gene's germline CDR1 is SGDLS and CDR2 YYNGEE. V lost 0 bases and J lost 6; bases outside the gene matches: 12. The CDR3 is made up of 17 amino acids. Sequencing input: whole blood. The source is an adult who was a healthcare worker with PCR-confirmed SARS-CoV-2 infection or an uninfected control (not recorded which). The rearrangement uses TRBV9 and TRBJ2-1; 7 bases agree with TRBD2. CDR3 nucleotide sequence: TGTGCCAGCAGCGTAGGGGCCCAGGGAGCGGGACGCAATGAGCAGTTCTTC. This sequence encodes CASSVGAQGAGRNEQFF.